Ten or more counts support the clone carrying this TCR beta chain. The unsorted libraries were generated from a total of 2 million PBMCs, which had been stored in RNAlater at -80 C. TCRdb fed the 5' RACE reads into MiXCR, producing one record per CDR3 protein. The table shows around 79,000 distinct CDR3 sequences, with about 14% occurring only once. The entry originates in a study of neurological immune-mediated disorders. Trimming took off 8 bases at V and 5 bases at J, with 22 bases between the two ends. The CDR3 totals 15 residues. CDR1 is MDHEN, CDR2 SYDVKM, per germline. The sequence came from a woman in her 50s in good health. The rearrangement links TRBV28 to TRBJ2-7; TRBD2 is a possible D gene (6 bases). Sample: PBMCs. In DNA form, the CDR3 reads TGTGCCAGCTTAACGGGACGGGAGCTTTCAGACGAGCAGTACTTC. Its protein is CASLTGRELSDEQYF. Using reference TRBV28 and TRBJ2-7 for the parts outside the CDR3, the full variable domain is DVKVTQSSRYLVKRTGEKVFLECVQDMDHENMFWYRQDPGLGLRLIYFSYDVKMKEKGDIPEGYSVSREKKERFSLILESASTNQTSMYLCASLTGRELSDEQYFGPGTRLTVT.